Below, 3 T cell receptor beta chains from the same sample are listed, as sequenced in a study of blood T cell repertoires in COVID-19. The table came from immunoSEQ multiplex PCR; TCRdb's copy has only in-frame clones and leaves some out. The sample consists of about 59,000 clones, roughly 87% of them appearing once. Sequenced sample: peripheral blood. The receptors originated from an elderly man in a cohort sampled during active COVID-19.

This clone was picked up one time. The chain links TRBV30 to TRBJ2-3; D possibly corresponds to TRBD1 (6 bases). CDR1 is GTSNPN, CDR2 SVGIG, per germline (reference sequence). The CDR3 is 15 amino acids. V dropped 2 bases and J dropped 0 bases, with 12 bases sitting between them. CDR3 DNA: TGTGCCTGGAGTCCCCGGACAGCTAGCACAGATACGCAGTATTTT. This sequence encodes CAWSPRTASTDTQYF.

V and J are TRBV2 and TRBJ2-3; TRBD2 is a possible D gene (7 bases). This CDR3 is 12 amino acids long. V lost 11 bases, J lost 6 bases, and 15 bases lay in between. Looked up from germline, CDR1 is SNHLY and CDR2 is FYNNEI. The CDR3 DNA sequence: TGTGCCGGGGGGGGCCCTGGGGATACGCAGTATTTT. This codes for CAGGGPGDTQYF.

The chain has TRBV5-6 and TRBJ2-5; 10 positions match TRBD2. CDR1 SGHDT and CDR2 YYEEEE come from the germline V gene. The CDR3 is made up of 16 amino acids. The junction had 13 bases not matched to a gene; V was cut back by 6 bases and J by 5 bases. The CDR3 sequence is CASTLFHTSGKETQYF. The CDR3 bases are TGTGCCAGCACCCTCTTTCACACTAGCGGGAAGGAGACCCAGTACTTC.